This TCR beta chain was recovered during a study of cytomegalovirus exposure and HLA in healthy donors. Study-wide results and caveats: In a later analysis, specific HLA alleles were associated with approximately 16,000 TCR beta sequences at a 0.05 false discovery rate.

About this clone itself: Its target is unknown. Other DNA sequences in this sample translate to the same CDR3.

Vbeta (60) and Jbeta (13) primers were used in the PCR. The data were produced by immunoSEQ multiplex PCR, yet TCRdb's version contains in-frame clones alone and is incomplete. The sample includes about 180,000 clones, roughly 87% of them seen just once. Unrecorded immune exposure was likely among donors, who were nominally healthy when sampled. The sequence came from a middle-aged man in good health and CMV-seronegative. The sample taken for sequencing was PBMCs.

The CDR3 loop is CASSLVHPEAFF. The CDR3 DNA reads TGTGCCAGCAGCTTAGTCCATCCTGAAGCTTTCTTT. This chain connects TRBV7-2 to TRBJ1-1; unclear D gene. The length of the CDR3 is 12 residues. V lost 1 base to trimming and J lost 6 bases, with 6 bases between them. Germline V gene lookup returns CDR1 SGHTA and CDR2 FQGNSA.